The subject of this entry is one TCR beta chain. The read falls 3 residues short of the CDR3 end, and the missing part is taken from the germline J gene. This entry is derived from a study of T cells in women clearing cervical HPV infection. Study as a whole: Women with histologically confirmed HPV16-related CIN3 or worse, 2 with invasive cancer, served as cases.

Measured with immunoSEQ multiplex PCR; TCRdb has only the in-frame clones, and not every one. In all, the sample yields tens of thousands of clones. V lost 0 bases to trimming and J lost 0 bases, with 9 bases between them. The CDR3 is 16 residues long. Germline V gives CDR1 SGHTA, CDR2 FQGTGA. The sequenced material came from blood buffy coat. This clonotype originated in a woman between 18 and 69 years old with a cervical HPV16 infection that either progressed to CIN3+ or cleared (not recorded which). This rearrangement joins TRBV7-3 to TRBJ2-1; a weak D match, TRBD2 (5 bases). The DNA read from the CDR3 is TGTGCCAGCAGCTTAACAGCGGATAGCTCCTACAATGAG. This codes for CASSLTADSSYNE. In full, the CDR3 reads CASSLTADSSYNEQFF.